This T cell receptor (beta chain) was sequenced for a study of blood T cells in healthy people across ages. A J-beta primer mix and a sample-barcoded 5' primer were used in a second PCR of roughly 7 to 12 cycles. One entry per CDR3 protein results from TCRdb running MiXCR on the 5' RACE reads. The sample contains 780,000 or so distinct CDR3 sequences, just over 55% of which appear only once. As for this clonotype: A junction end diverges from the germline sequence, so it may reflect a read error.

The CDR3 sequence is 19 residues long. Material for sequencing was blood. V and J are TRBV12-3 or TRBV12-4 and TRBJ2-1; tentative D call: TRBD1 (6 bases). The receptor was derived from a middle-aged man in good health. This CDR3 is CACSQDDRFKLGSYNGQFF. CDR3 DNA: TGTGCCTGCAGTCAGGACGACAGGTTTAAGTTAGGCTCCTACAATGGGCAGTTCTTC.